One and the same sample provided the 23 T cell receptor beta chains below, sequenced in a study of T cells in Graves' hyperthyroidism and ophthalmopathy. Regions amplified from RNA transcripts were the TCR beta CDR3 regions. HTBI primers were used for first-round RT-PCR of the TCR CDR3. MiXCR, run by TCRdb on the multiplex PCR reads, gives a single entry per CDR3 protein. Among about 300,000 distinct CDR3 sequences listed, 15% to 20% were seen once. Sequences were obtained from blood. These receptor sequences come from a man aged 50-59 years with Graves' ophthalmopathy.

This clonotype has only a few counts. This chain links TRBV14 with TRBJ1-1, with D perhaps matching TRBD1 (5 bases). This CDR3 has 13 residues. V shed 3 bases and J shed 1 base, with 6 bases lying between them. Germline V lookup: CDR1 SGHDN, CDR2 FVKESK. This chain's CDR3 is CASSHRGNTEAFF. The CDR3 DNA sequence: TGTGCCAGCAGCCATAGGGGGAACACTGAAGCTTTCTTT.

In this sample, this clonotype turned up many times. J is TRBJ1-2 and V is TRBV30; D remains ambiguous. There are 12 residues in the CDR3. Germline CDR1 and CDR2: GTSNPN and SVGIG (reference sequence). V lost 3 bases to trimming and J lost 7 bases, with 12 bases between them. CDR3: CAWRRGSGGYTF. CDR3 nucleotide sequence: TGTGCCTGGAGGCGCGGTTCGGGTGGCTACACCTTC.

This clonotype was seen repeatedly, ten times or more. CDR3 DNA sequence: TGTGCCAGCAGTGTGGACTCCTCTGCGGACGAGCAGTACTTC. Translating it yields CASSVDSSADEQYF. The rearrangement links TRBV2 to TRBJ2-7; tentative D call: TRBD2 (5 bases). The germline V gene encodes CDR1 SNHLY and CDR2 FYNNEI. V was trimmed by 4 bases and J by 5 bases, leaving 15 bases between them. CDR3 size: 14 residues.

The table lists this clonotype with a few counts. The V and J genes are TRBV28 and TRBJ2-1; 10 nucleotides agree with TRBD2. The CDR3 loop spans 16 amino acids. Germline CDR1 is MDHEN and CDR2 is SYDVKM. V dropped 7 bases and J dropped 7; count of bases not matched to a gene: 13. CDR3 sequence (DNA): TGTGCCAGCACCCACCCCAGCGGGGGGGCTATGAATGAGCAGTTCTTC. As protein: CASTHPSGGAMNEQFF.

This clonotype was observed many times. The chain carries TRBV5-6 and TRBJ2-5; 8 nucleotides align to TRBD1. From germline, CDR1 is SGHDT and CDR2 YYEEEE. V dropped 3 bases and J dropped 10; count of bases not matched to a gene: 17. The CDR3 spans 16 residues. The CDR3 protein is CASSSLRDRNLYGQYF. In DNA, the CDR3 is TGTGCCAGCAGCTCCCTACGGGACAGGAACCTCTATGGCCAGTACTTC.

This clonotype was detected a few times. V gene TRBV6-1 combines with J gene TRBJ2-7; 8 positions agree with TRBD2. Trimming removed 5 bases from V and 3 bases from J; junction bases left unmatched: 9. The CDR3 contains 15 residues. The germline V gene encodes CDR1 MNHNS and CDR2 SASEGT. CDR3 amino acids: CASSSTRGGGYEQYF. The CDR3 nucleotides are TGTGCCAGCAGTTCGACCCGGGGGGGGGGCTACGAGCAGTACTTC.

The rearrangement uses TRBV29-1 and TRBJ2-7, with 8 bases lining up with TRBD2. V gave up 5 bases and J gave up 0 bases; unmatched junction bases: 3. CDR3 length: 13 residues. Germline values: CDR1 SQVTM, CDR2 ANQGSEA. In DNA form, the CDR3 reads TGCAGCGTTACTAGCGGCCCCTCCTACGAGCAGTACTTC. It specifies CSVTSGPSYEQYF.

V usage is TRBV6-1 and J usage is TRBJ2-5; D may correspond to TRBD1 or TRBD2 (5 bases each). In germline, CDR1 is MNHNS, CDR2 SASEGT. The CDR3 sequence is 14 residues long. V was clipped by 6 bases and J by 3 bases, with 14 bases between them. CDR3 DNA sequence: TGTGCCAGCAGCTTCGGGACGGCTAAAGAGACCCAGTACTTC. Its protein product is CASSFGTAKETQYF.

The V call is TRBV2, the J call TRBJ2-7; D ambiguous. The CDR3 spans 12 residues. The V and J ends lost 7 bases and 3 bases respectively, with 10 bases between them. Germline V gives CDR1 SNHLY, CDR2 FYNNEI. This chain's CDR3 is CASKSNGYEQYF. The CDR3 DNA reads as TGTGCCAGCAAGAGTAACGGCTACGAGCAGTACTTC.

This clonotype was counted only a few times. V gene TRBV4-2 combines with J gene TRBJ1-2; 7 nucleotides match TRBD1. The CDR3 length is 16 residues. Germline V gives CDR1 LGHNA, CDR2 YNFKEQ. With 0 bases clipped from V and 8 bases from J, the junction kept 12 bases outside the gene matches. Written as DNA, the CDR3 is TGTGCCAGCAGCCAAGATCGGAACACAGGGGTTAGGGGCTACACCTTC. Protein sequence: CASSQDRNTGVRGYTF.

Comments on this clonotype: It may be a read error: a sequence one base away is much more abundant. A read error is likely, as this CDR3 ends without the conserved phenylalanine or tryptophan. The chain combines TRBV28 with TRBJ1-6; D ambiguous. The germline V gene encodes CDR1 MDHEN and CDR2 SYDVKM. CDR3 length: 14 amino acids. The V gene lost 6 bases and the J gene lost 5 bases, with 11 bases spanning the gap. The CDR3 spells CASSNYRNNSPLHL. CDR3 DNA sequence: TGTGCCAGCAGCAATTACAGAAATAATTCACCCCTCCACCTT.

The chain combines TRBV28 with TRBJ2-6; TRBD2 matches 9 bases. Germline assignment: CDR1 MDHEN and CDR2 SYDVKM. Trimming removed 6 bases from V and 3 bases from J; junction bases left unmatched: 24. The CDR3 runs 22 residues. The CDR3, as DNA: TGTGCCAGCAGCCCCGACCGCTTTCGGCTCCGGCGGGAGGGCCGTGGGGCCAACGTCCTGACTTTC. Translated: CASSPDRFRLRREGRGANVLTF.

Only a few counts were recorded for this clonotype. The chain couples TRBV6-1 to TRBJ2-5, with D perhaps being TRBD1 or TRBD2 (7 bases each). The V and J ends lost 5 bases and 4 bases respectively, with 20 bases between them. Germline lookup yields CDR1 MNHNS and CDR2 SASEGT. The CDR3 has 16 residues. The CDR3 coding sequence is TGTGCCAGCAGTCCTAGGCGGGGAGGGGGCAGAGAGACCCAGTACTTC. Its protein is CASSPRRGGGRETQYF.

This clonotype has a count of ten or more. The V gene is TRBV12-3 or TRBV12-4, the J gene TRBJ2-3; perhaps TRBD1 as D (6 bases). The length of the CDR3 is 16 residues. The V gene lost 3 bases and the J gene lost 2 bases, with 15 bases spanning the gap. The CDR3 sequence is CASSFLGRGATDTQYF. CDR3 nucleotide sequence: TGTGCCAGCAGTTTTCTCGGCAGGGGAGCCACAGATACGCAGTATTTT.

This clonotype was found many times. J is TRBJ2-3 and V is TRBV28, with TRBD2 matching 10 bases. CDR3 length: 17 amino acids. Per germline, CDR1 MDHEN and CDR2 SYDVKM. Trimming cost V 8 bases and J 0 bases; bases outside gene matches: 11. Written as DNA, the CDR3 is TGTGCCAGCGACCCCACAGCGGGAGGGGGGAGCACAGATACGCAGTATTTT. Translating it yields CASDPTAGGGSTDTQYF. Full variable domain (rest looked up from reference TRBV28 and TRBJ2-3): DVKVTQSSRYLVKRTGEKVFLECVQDMDHENMFWYRQDPGLGLRLIYFSYDVKMKEKGDIPEGYSVSREKKERFSLILESASTNQTSMYLCASDPTAGGGSTDTQYFGPGTRLTVL.

This clonotype was seen ten or more times. V gene TRBV7-2 combines with J gene TRBJ2-5; D may match TRBD1 or TRBD2 (6 bases each). Germline assignment: CDR1 SGHTA and CDR2 FQGNSA. Trimming removed 5 bases at V and 4 bases at J, with 14 bases between. This CDR3 comprises 14 residues. The CDR3 nucleotides are TGTGCCAGCAGCAAGGAGGGGGGACCAGAGACCCAGTACTTC. This gives the protein CASSKEGGPETQYF.

This clonotype has at least ten counts. V gene TRBV7-3 combines with J gene TRBJ2-3; TRBD1 is a possible D gene (5 bases). This CDR3 has 16 residues. V gave up 2 bases and J gave up 3 bases, with 15 bases separating them. The V gene's germline CDR1 is SGHTA and CDR2 FQGTGA. CDR3 sequence (DNA): TGTGCCAGCAGCTTATTAGGGCAGGGTCGTACAGATACGCAGTATTTT. Its protein is CASSLLGQGRTDTQYF.

Many counts were recorded for this clonotype. The V gene is TRBV7-2, the J gene TRBJ2-3, with D perhaps matching TRBD1 or TRBD2 (5 bases each). CDR1 and CDR2 (germline): SGHTA, FQGNSA. Trimming pared 5 bases from V and 6 bases from J, leaving 15 bases between. CDR3 length: 14 amino acids. The CDR3, as DNA: TGTGCCAGCAGCCCCGGGGCCGACGGCGATACGCAGTATTTT. The encoded protein is CASSPGADGDTQYF.

At least ten counts were recorded for this clonotype. The rearrangement links TRBV28 to TRBJ2-4; D gene uncertain. In germline, CDR1 is MDHEN, CDR2 SYDVKM. The CDR3 extends over 16 amino acids. Trimming took off 5 bases at V and 2 bases at J, with 16 bases between the two ends. This chain's CDR3 is CASSLKLILTKNIQYF. The CDR3 DNA sequence: TGTGCCAGCAGTCTAAAGTTGATCCTAACCAAAAACATTCAGTACTTC.

This clonotype has at least ten counts. V is TRBV20-1 and J is TRBJ1-5, with 9 nucleotides matching TRBD1. The ends lost 0 bases at V and 1 base at J; junction bases unmatched: 16. The V gene's germline CDR1 is DFQATT and CDR2 SNEGSKA (reference sequence). The CDR3 spans 20 residues. Written as DNA, the CDR3 is TGCAGTGCTAGAGATACACTGACGGGACAGGGCCTGTCGAGCAATCAGCCCCAGCATTTT. Its translation: CSARDTLTGQGLSSNQPQHF.

The V and J genes are TRBV20-1 and TRBJ1-4; D remains unclear. Germline V gene lookup returns CDR1 DFQATT and CDR2 SNEGSKA (reference sequence). The CDR3 totals 12 residues. V gave up 7 bases and J gave up 7 bases, with 13 bases separating them. The CDR3 sequence is CSVRLPSEKLFF. CDR3 nucleotides: TGCAGTGTGAGGCTGCCTAGTGAAAAACTGTTTTTT.

In its sample, this clonotype was seen many times. CDR3 amino acids: CASSLVVGGSYEQYF. In DNA, the CDR3 is TGTGCCAGCAGCTTAGTTGTTGGCGGGAGCTACGAGCAGTACTTC. The V call is TRBV11-2, the J call TRBJ2-7, with 7 bases aligning to TRBD2. Germline-derived CDR1 and CDR2 are SGHAT and FQNNGV. This CDR3 has 15 amino acids. With 1 base clipped from V and 3 bases from J, the junction kept 6 bases outside the gene matches.

The V and J genes are TRBV9 and TRBJ2-5; 7 nucleotides agree with TRBD1. J lost 5 bases, V lost 0 bases, and 4 bases had no gene match. The CDR3 contains 14 residues. CDR1 and CDR2 from the germline V gene are SGDLS and YYNGEE. CDR3 bases: TGTGCCAGCAGCGTAGCTACAGGGGTTGAGACCCAGTACTTC. Its translation is CASSVATGVETQYF.